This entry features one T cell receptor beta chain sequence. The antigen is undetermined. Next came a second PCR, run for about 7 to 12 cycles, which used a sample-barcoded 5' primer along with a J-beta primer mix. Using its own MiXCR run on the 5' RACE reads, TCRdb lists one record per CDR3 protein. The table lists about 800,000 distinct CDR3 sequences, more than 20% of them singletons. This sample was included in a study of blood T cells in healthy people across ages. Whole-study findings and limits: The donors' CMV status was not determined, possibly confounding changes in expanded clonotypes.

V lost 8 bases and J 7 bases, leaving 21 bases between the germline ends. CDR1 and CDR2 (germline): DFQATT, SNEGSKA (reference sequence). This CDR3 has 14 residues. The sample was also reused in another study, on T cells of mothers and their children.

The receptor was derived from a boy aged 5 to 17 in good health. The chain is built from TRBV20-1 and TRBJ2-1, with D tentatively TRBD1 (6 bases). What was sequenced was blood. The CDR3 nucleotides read TGCAGTACGACGCAGGGGCTGGAGGTGAATGAGCAGTTCTTC. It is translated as CSTTQGLEVNEQFF.